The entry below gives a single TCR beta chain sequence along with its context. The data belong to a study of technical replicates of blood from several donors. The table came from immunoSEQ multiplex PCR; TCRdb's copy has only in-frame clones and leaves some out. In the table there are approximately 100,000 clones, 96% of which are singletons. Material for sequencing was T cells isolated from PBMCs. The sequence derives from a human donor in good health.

The CDR3 bases are TGCGCCAGCAGGCCAGCAGGTCAGGGCCCCGGGGAGCTGTTTTTT. This encodes CASRPAGQGPGELFF. This chain uses TRBV5-1 with TRBJ2-2; a possible D gene is TRBD1 (5 bases). Germline CDR1 reads SGHRS; CDR2 reads YFSETQ. CDR3 length: 15 residues. V was cut by 5 bases and J by 6 bases, with 17 bases left in between.